This T cell receptor beta chain was captured by sequencing in a study of blood T cell repertoires in COVID-19. Study-wide background: Samples representing acute and convalescent COVID-19 were sourced from the United States, Italy and Spain. From T cells, B-cell-depleted T cells, or PBMCs came the material, which was cDNA or gDNA.

Original data processing: For nucleated cells, counts were estimated from reference gene primer amplification. The assay was immunoSEQ multiplex PCR, and TCRdb's table has in-frame clones only and misses some. V and J calls and clone size are as listed in that table; D and trimming were resolved from the DNA. The sample yields 200,000 to 250,000 clones, roughly nine tenths seen once. Seattle patients were enrolled during active infection and followed longitudinally. Sample: peripheral blood. The TCR originated in a woman aged 45-65 years with COVID-19, enrolled during active disease.

In nucleotides, the CDR3 is TGTGCCAGCAGTGATGGCGGTGAAGCCAAAAACATTCAGTACTTC. Translated, it gives CASSDGGEAKNIQYF. This chain links TRBV25-1 with TRBJ2-4; no clear D gene. In germline, CDR1 is MGHDK, CDR2 SYGVNS. The CDR3 sequence is 15 residues long. V was cut by 3 bases and J by 0 bases, with 9 bases left in between.